The clone carrying this T cell receptor beta chain was counted many times. Its antigen is still unknown. This sample is drawn from a study of CD8 T cells in ankylosing spondylitis. Quantitative 5'-RACE with molecular barcodes generated TCR beta libraries. From the 5' RACE reads, TCRdb called clonotypes with MiXCR, one entry per CDR3 protein. Found here are about 35,000 distinct CDR3 sequences, 10% of them singletons; the top ten hold approximately 15%. General observations from the study: There was a TCR beta motif, made of eight highly homologous variants, that appeared characteristic of ankylosing spondylitis blood. Matched ankylosing spondylitis synovial fluid reportedly showed significant enrichment of disease-linked clones. In peripheral blood, disease-linked CD8+ clones occurred at relatively low frequencies.

There are 13 residues in the CDR3. V was cut by 0 bases and J by 6 bases, with 12 bases left in between. Germline lookup yields CDR1 GTSNPN and CDR2 SVGIG (reference sequence). Sequencing was performed on blood, either unsorted or a sorted T cell fraction (not recorded which). The origin of this receptor is a male donor with ankylosing spondylitis or in good health (not recorded which). This chain uses TRBV30 with TRBJ2-7; maybe TRBD1 (6 bases). Here the CDR3 reads CAWSVDAGAEQYF. As DNA, the CDR3 is TGTGCCTGGAGTGTAGATGCAGGGGCCGAGCAGTACTTC.